Each of the 32 T cell receptor beta chains below was sequenced from the same sample in a study of T cells expressing NK-cell markers. TCRdb re-called the 5' RACE reads and gives one entry per CDR3 protein, without DNA. Here the sample table reports about 460,000 distinct CDR3 sequences. The sequenced sample consisted of blood T cells: a sorted CD56 or NKG2C T cell subset, CD4+ or CD8+ T cells, or bulk PBMC T cells (not recorded which). These receptors were obtained from a woman aged 45-60 years in good health.

The rearrangement joins TRBV11-3 to TRBJ2-1; TCRdb reports TRBD2, a call that lacks DNA to check it against. The germline V gene has CDR1 SGHNT and CDR2 YENEEA. This CDR3 is 15 amino acids long. The CDR3 spells CASSAQRTASDEQFF.

The gene calls are TRBV24-1 and TRBJ2-5; TCRdb gives TRBD2 as the D gene, but with no DNA this cannot be confirmed. CDR1 and CDR2 (germline): KGHDR, SFDVKD. This CDR3 contains 15 residues. The CDR3 sequence is CATSDVAGVEETQYF.

The rearrangement links TRBV18 to TRBJ1-4; TCRdb selects TRBD1, and the lack of DNA leaves this call unchecked. CDR1 and CDR2 (germline): KGHSH, LQKENI. The CDR3 covers 16 residues. The CDR3 protein is CASSPYGQGYNEKLFF.

CDR3 in amino acids: CASDTGRSYNEQFF. The chain is built from TRBV19 and TRBJ2-1. This CDR3 comprises 14 residues. Germline V gene data show CDR1 as LNHDA and CDR2 as SQIVND (reference sequence).

The chain carries TRBV20-1 and TRBJ1-3. CDR1 and CDR2 (germline): DFQATT, SNEGSKA (reference sequence). This CDR3 has 11 amino acids. CDR3 sequence reads: CSGVSGNTIYF.

The V and J genes are TRBV20-1 and TRBJ2-3; TCRdb reports TRBD2, a call that lacks DNA to check it against. The CDR3 is made up of 15 amino acids. Germline lookup yields CDR1 DFQATT and CDR2 SNEGSKA (reference sequence). The CDR3 spells CSAVSGLSFADTQYF.

The V gene is TRBV9, the J gene TRBJ2-2; no DNA is available, so the TRBD2 call from TCRdb remains unchecked. The CDR3 consists of 16 residues. The V gene's germline CDR1 is SGDLS and CDR2 YYNGEE. CDR3 sequence: CASSADLAGGTGELFF.

V gene TRBV3-1 combines with J gene TRBJ2-3; absent DNA, TCRdb's TRBD2 call cannot be checked. Germline V gene data show CDR1 as LGHDT and CDR2 as YNNKEL (reference sequence). The CDR3 length is 16 residues. The CDR3 spells CASSLWGGGEADTQYF.

The rearrangement links TRBV29-1 to TRBJ2-1; TCRdb designates TRBD2, a call that cannot be tested without DNA. The CDR3 is 14 amino acids. CDR1 and CDR2 (germline): SQVTM, ANQGSEA. The CDR3 protein is CSALGLGRYNEQFF.

The chain links TRBV12-3 or TRBV12-4 to TRBJ2-1; TCRdb calls TRBD2, which cannot be checked without DNA. The CDR3 totals 15 residues. CDR3 sequence: CASTLIAGVYGEQFF.

The chain has TRBV30 and TRBJ2-2. There are 12 residues in the CDR3. The germline gives CDR1 GTSNPN, CDR2 SVGIG (reference sequence). CDR3 in amino acids: CAWSMWGGELFF.

The chain joins TRBV27 to TRBJ1-6; no DNA is available, so the TRBD1 call from TCRdb remains unchecked. This CDR3 is 14 amino acids long. Germline V gene sequence: CDR1 MNHEY, CDR2 SMNVEV (reference sequence). The CDR3 is CASSPQGLMSPLHF.

J is TRBJ2-1 and V is TRBV5-1. Germline CDR1 is SGHRS and CDR2 is YFSETQ. The CDR3 consists of 16 residues. The CDR3 sequence is CASALPGVGSYNEQFF.

The genes are TRBV5-1 and TRBJ1-2; TCRdb gives TRBD1 as the D gene, but with no DNA this cannot be confirmed. This CDR3 comprises 15 residues. Looked up from germline, CDR1 is SGHRS and CDR2 is YFSETQ. CDR3 residues: CASSWGTGEDYGYTF.

The CDR3 protein is CASLGQGYNEQFF. The chain couples TRBV6-1 to TRBJ2-1; with no DNA, the TCRdb D assignment of TRBD1 cannot be verified. Germline loops: CDR1 MNHNS, CDR2 SASEGT. The CDR3 has 13 amino acids.

This chain connects TRBV7-7 to TRBJ2-1; lacking DNA, the TRBD1 call made by TCRdb goes unchecked. CDR3 length equals 15 residues. Germline V gene lookup returns CDR1 SSHAT and CDR2 FNYEAQ (reference sequence). The chain's CDR3 is CASSPSTGTGGEQFF.

The CDR3 sequence is CASSFPVGTGADTQYF. The chain joins TRBV11-3 to TRBJ2-3; TCRdb names TRBD1, which stays unverified in the absence of DNA. This CDR3 has 16 residues. CDR1 is SGHNT, CDR2 YENEEA, per germline.

The chain couples TRBV18 to TRBJ1-1. Per germline, CDR1 KGHSH and CDR2 LQKENI. This CDR3 contains 14 residues. CDR3: CASSTTGVGTEAFF.

V usage is TRBV12-3 or TRBV12-4 and J usage is TRBJ1-5; as DNA is missing, the TRBD1 call by TCRdb cannot be tested. This CDR3 has 15 residues. The CDR3 here is CATQQTGKGNQPQHF.

The V and J genes are TRBV4-1 and TRBJ2-5; the D call from TCRdb, TRBD1, cannot be confirmed without DNA. Germline values: CDR1 MGHRA, CDR2 YSYEKL. The CDR3 totals 14 residues. The CDR3 here is CASSRDGLWETQYF.

The chain links TRBV7-8 to TRBJ2-1; TCRdb selects TRBD2, and the lack of DNA leaves this call unchecked. Germline V gene data show CDR1 as SGHVS and CDR2 as FQNEAQ. The CDR3 is 17 amino acids. This CDR3 is CASSLVGWRGRVNEQFF.

The V and J genes are TRBV9 and TRBJ2-2. This CDR3 comprises 16 residues. Germline V gene data show CDR1 as SGDLS and CDR2 as YYNGEE. CDR3 residues: CASSVGQPKSDGELFF.

The chain couples TRBV7-9 to TRBJ2-1; TCRdb calls TRBD2, which cannot be checked without DNA. The CDR3 contains 15 residues. Germline V lookup: CDR1 SEHNR, CDR2 FQNEAQ (reference sequence). The CDR3 sequence is CASTSSGGAYNEQFF.

The chain is built from TRBV10-3 and TRBJ2-1; the D call of TRBD1 rests on TCRdb alone, since no DNA is present to check it. CDR1 is ENHRY, CDR2 SYGVKD, per germline. CDR3 length: 12 residues. The CDR3 here is CAISVDRNEQFF.

This chain uses TRBV19 with TRBJ2-1; no DNA is available, so the TRBD1 call from TCRdb remains unchecked. Germline CDR1 reads LNHDA; CDR2 reads SQIVND (reference sequence). This CDR3 has 15 residues. CDR3 loop: CASSSGGQGRNEQFF.

J is TRBJ2-1 and V is TRBV5-1. Germline-derived CDR1 and CDR2 are SGHRS and YFSETQ. CDR3 size: 13 residues. The CDR3 is CASSLSLVVEQFF.

The chain is built from TRBV15 and TRBJ2-2; TCRdb proposes TRBD1, but this gene call is untestable without DNA. From germline, CDR1 is LNHNV and CDR2 YYDKDF (reference sequence). The CDR3 length is 14 residues. This CDR3 reads CATSRGGASGELFF.

The V and J genes are TRBV20-1 and TRBJ1-1; TCRdb's D call, TRBD1, is unchecked because there is no DNA. The CDR3 is 16 residues long. The germline gives CDR1 DFQATT, CDR2 SNEGSKA (reference sequence). The CDR3 loop reads CSARENLGGLGTEAFF.

The chain employs TRBV25-1 and TRBJ2-1; the D call of TRBD1 rests on TCRdb alone, since no DNA is present to check it. The CDR3 covers 13 residues. Germline V gene lookup returns CDR1 MGHDK and CDR2 SYGVNS. The CDR3 loop is CASSHIDRGRSFF. Variable domain in full (rest from reference TRBV25-1 and TRBJ2-1): EADIYQTPRYLVIGTGKKITLECSQTMGHDKMYWYQQDPGMELHLIHYSYGVNSTEKGDLSSESTVSRIRTEHFPLTLESARPSHTSQYLCASSHIDRGRSFFGPGTRLTVL.

This rearrangement joins TRBV2 to TRBJ2-3; the D call of TRBD1 rests on TCRdb alone, since no DNA is present to check it. The germline gives CDR1 SNHLY, CDR2 FYNNEI. CDR3 size: 13 residues. CDR3 protein: CASSGWGQDTQYF.

The V and J genes are TRBV9 and TRBJ2-1. The CDR3 is made up of 13 amino acids. Looked up from germline, CDR1 is SGDLS and CDR2 is YYNGEE. The CDR3 here is CASRVDPTNEQFF.

The V and J genes are TRBV27 and TRBJ2-1; no DNA is available, so the TRBD2 call from TCRdb remains unchecked. This CDR3 comprises 13 residues. The germline gives CDR1 MNHEY, CDR2 SMNVEV (reference sequence). The CDR3 region is CASTGPNDNEQFF.